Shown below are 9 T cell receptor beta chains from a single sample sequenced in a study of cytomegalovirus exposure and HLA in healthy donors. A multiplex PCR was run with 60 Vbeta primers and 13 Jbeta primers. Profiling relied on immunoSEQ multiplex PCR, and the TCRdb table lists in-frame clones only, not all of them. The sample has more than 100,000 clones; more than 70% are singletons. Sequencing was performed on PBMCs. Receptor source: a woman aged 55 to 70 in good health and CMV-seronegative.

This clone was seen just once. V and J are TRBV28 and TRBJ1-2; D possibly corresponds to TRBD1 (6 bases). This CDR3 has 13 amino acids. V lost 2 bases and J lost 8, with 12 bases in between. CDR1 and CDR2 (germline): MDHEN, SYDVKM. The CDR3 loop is CASSLRGAKGYTF. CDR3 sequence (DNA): TGTGCCAGCAGTTTACGGGGGGCGAAGGGCTACACCTTC.

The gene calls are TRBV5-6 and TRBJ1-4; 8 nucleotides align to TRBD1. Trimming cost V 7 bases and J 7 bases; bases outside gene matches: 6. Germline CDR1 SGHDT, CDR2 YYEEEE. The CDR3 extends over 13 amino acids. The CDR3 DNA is TGTGCCAGCCTAAGACAGGGGAGTGAAAAACTGTTTTTT. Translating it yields CASLRQGSEKLFF. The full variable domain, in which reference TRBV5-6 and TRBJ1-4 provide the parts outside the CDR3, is DAGVTQSPTHLIKTRGQQVTLRCSPKSGHDTVSWYQQALGQGPQFIFQYYEEEERQRGNFPDRFSGHQFPNYSSELNVNALLLGDSALYLCASLRQGSEKLFFGSGTQLSVL.

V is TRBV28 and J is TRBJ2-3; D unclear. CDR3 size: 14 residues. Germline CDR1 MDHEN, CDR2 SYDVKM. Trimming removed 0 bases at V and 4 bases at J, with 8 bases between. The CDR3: CASSLWSLSDTQYF. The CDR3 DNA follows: TGTGCCAGCAGTTTATGGTCCCTCTCAGATACGCAGTATTTT.

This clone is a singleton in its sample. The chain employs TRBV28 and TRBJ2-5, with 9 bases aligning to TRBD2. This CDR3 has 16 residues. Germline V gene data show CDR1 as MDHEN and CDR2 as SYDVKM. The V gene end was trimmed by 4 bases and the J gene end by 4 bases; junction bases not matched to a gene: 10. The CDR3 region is CASSSGGLAGRETQYF. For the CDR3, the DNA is TGTGCCAGCAGTTCCGGGGGGCTAGCGGGGCGAGAGACCCAGTACTTC.

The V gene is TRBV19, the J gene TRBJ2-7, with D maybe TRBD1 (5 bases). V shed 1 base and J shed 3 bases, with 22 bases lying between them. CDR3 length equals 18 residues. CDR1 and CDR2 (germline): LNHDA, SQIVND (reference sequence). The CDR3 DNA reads TGTGCCAGTAGTATAGTATCAGGGATTGGCTTACCAAACTACGAGCAGTACTTC. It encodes CASSIVSGIGLPNYEQYF.

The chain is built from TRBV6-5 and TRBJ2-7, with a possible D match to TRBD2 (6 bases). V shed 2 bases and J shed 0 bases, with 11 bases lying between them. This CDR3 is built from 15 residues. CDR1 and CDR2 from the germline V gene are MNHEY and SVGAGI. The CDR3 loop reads CASSYREKLSYEQYF. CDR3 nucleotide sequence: TGTGCCAGCAGTTACCGGGAGAAGCTCTCCTACGAGCAGTACTTC.

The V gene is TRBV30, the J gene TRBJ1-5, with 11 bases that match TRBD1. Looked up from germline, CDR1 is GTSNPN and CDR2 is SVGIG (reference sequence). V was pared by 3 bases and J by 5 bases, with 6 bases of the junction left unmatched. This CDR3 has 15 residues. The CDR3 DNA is TGTGCCTGGAGAAGACAGGGACAGGGGGATCAGCCCCAGCATTTT. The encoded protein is CAWRRQGQGDQPQHF.

The CDR3 is CAWSSYGTGVSNQPQHF. The DNA for the CDR3 is TGTGCCTGGAGTTCCTACGGGACAGGGGTTAGCAATCAGCCCCAGCATTTT. The V and J genes are TRBV30 and TRBJ1-5; 10 bases are shared with TRBD1. The CDR3 is made up of 17 amino acids. The V and J ends lost 2 bases and 0 bases, in that order; junction bases with no gene match: 7. The germline CDR1 and CDR2 sequences are GTSNPN and SVGIG (reference sequence).

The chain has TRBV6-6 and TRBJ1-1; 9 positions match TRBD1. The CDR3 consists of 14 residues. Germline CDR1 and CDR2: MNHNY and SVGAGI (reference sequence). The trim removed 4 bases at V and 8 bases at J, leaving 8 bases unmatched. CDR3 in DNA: TGTGCCAGCAGTTCGGACAGGGGTTCAGGAGAAGCTTTCTTT. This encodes CASSSDRGSGEAFF.